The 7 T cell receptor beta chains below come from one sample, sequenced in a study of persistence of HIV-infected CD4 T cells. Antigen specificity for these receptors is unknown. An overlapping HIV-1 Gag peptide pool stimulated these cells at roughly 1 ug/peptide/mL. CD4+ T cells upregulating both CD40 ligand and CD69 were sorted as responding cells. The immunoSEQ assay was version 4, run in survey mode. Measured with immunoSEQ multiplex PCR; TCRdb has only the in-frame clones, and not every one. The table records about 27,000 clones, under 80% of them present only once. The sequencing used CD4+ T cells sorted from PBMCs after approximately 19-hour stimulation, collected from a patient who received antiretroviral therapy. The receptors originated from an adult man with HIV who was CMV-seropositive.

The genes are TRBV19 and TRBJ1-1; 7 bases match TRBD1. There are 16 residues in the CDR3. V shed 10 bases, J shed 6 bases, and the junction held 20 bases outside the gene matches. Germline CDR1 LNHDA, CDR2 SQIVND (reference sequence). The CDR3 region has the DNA TGTGCCACAAAAAAGCCTCGAGGAGACAGGGTGGCTGAAGCTTTCTTT. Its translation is CATKKPRGDRVAEAFF.

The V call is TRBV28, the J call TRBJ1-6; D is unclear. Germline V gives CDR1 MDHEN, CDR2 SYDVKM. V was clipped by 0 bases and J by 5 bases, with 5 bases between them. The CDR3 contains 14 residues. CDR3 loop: CASSLWRDNSPLHF. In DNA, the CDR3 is TGTGCCAGCAGTTTATGGAGGGATAATTCACCCCTCCACTTT.

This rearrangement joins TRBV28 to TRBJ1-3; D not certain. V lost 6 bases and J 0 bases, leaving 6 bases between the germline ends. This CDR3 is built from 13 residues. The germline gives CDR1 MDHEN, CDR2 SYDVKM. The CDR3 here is CASREFSGNTIYF. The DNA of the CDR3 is TGTGCCAGCAGGGAGTTCTCTGGAAACACCATATATTTT.

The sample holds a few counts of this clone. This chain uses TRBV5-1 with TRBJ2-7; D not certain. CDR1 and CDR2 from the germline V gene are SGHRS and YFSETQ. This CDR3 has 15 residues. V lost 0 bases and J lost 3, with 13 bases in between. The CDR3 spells CASSLEPGLGYEQYF. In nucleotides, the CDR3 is TGCGCCAGCAGCTTGGAGCCAGGTCTCGGCTACGAGCAGTACTTC.

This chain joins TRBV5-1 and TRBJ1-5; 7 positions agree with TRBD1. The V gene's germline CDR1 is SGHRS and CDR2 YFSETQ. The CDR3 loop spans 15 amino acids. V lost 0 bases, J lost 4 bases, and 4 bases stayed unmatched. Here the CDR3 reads CASSLEGAWNQPQHF. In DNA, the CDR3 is TGCGCCAGCAGCTTGGAGGGGGCCTGGAATCAGCCCCAGCATTTT. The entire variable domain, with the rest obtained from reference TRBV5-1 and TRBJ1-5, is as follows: KAGVTQTPRYLIKTRGQQVTLSCSPISGHRSVSWYQQTPGQGLQFLFEYFSETQRNKGNFPGRFSGRQFSNSRSEMNVSTLELGDSALYLCASSLEGAWNQPQHFGDGTRLSIL.

CDR3 sequence reads: CASSQAVGAQWPQHF. Here the CDR3 DNA reads TGTGCCAGCAGCCAAGCTGTCGGGGCCCAATGGCCCCAGCATTTT. The genes are TRBV3-1 (or the pseudogene TRBV3-2) and TRBJ1-5, with a tentative D call TRBD1 (5 bases). This CDR3 spans 15 amino acids. V was clipped by 1 base and J by 9 bases, with 16 bases between them. Germline CDR1 reads LGHDT; CDR2 reads YNNKEL (reference sequence).

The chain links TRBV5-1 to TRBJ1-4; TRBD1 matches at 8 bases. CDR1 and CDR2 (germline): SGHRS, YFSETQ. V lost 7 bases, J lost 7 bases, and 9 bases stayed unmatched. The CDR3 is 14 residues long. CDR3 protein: CASGWTGQSEKLFF. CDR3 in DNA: TGCGCCAGCGGTTGGACAGGGCAGAGTGAAAAACTGTTTTTT.